This TCR beta chain emerged from a study of blood T cell repertoires in COVID-19. Study overall: Acute and convalescent COVID-19 specimens originated in the United States, Italy and Spain. Sample material is recorded as cDNA or gDNA derived from T cells, B-cell-depleted T cells, or PBMCs.

Original processing notes: Using reference gene primer amplification, nucleated cell counts were estimated. Only in-frame clones appear in the TCRdb table, and some are missing; sequencing was by immunoSEQ multiplex PCR. D and trimming were read from the DNA, whereas the V and J calls and clone size are those reported in that table. The sample holds under 80,000 clones; approximately 80% are singletons and the top ten take roughly 4.8%. The source is an elderly woman with active or convalescent COVID-19. The sequencing sample was made of peripheral blood.

The CDR3 loop is CASSVVQGLADTQYF. The DNA for the CDR3 is TGTGCCAGCAGCGTAGTTCAGGGTCTGGCAGATACGCAGTATTTT. The V and J genes are TRBV9 and TRBJ2-3; the D gene is possibly TRBD1 (5 bases). Germline-derived CDR1 and CDR2 are SGDLS and YYNGEE. This CDR3 is 15 amino acids long. With 0 bases removed from V and 4 bases from J, the gap between germline ends came to 12 bases.